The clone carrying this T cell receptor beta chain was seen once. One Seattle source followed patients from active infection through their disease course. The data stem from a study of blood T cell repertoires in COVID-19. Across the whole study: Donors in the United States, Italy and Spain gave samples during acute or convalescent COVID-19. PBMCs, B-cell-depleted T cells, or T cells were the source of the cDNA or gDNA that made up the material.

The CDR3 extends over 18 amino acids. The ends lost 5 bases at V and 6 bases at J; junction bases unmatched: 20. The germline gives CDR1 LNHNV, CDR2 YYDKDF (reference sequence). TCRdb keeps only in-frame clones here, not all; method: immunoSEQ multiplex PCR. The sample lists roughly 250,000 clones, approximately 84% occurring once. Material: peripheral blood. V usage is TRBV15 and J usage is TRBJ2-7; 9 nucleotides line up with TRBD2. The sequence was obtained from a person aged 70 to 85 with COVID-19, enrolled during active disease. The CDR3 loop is CATSGLLPGAGTSPEQYF. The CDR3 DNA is TGTGCCACCAGCGGCCTTCTGCCTGGAGCGGGGACTAGCCCCGAGCAGTACTTC. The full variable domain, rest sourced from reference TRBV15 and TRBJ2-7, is DAMVIQNPRYQVTQFGKPVTLSCSQTLNHNVMYWYQQKSSQAPKLLFHYYDKDFNNEADTPDNFQSRRPNTSFCFLDIRSPGLGDTAMYLCATSGLLPGAGTSPEQYFGPGTRLTVT.